Below, one TCR beta chain is given with its context. The data were taken from a study of shared clonotypes between healthy human individuals. V gave up 6 bases and J gave up 1 base, with 10 bases separating them. CDR1 and CDR2 (germline): SGHRS, YFSETQ. The CDR3 contains 13 residues. The assay was immunoSEQ multiplex PCR, and TCRdb's table has in-frame clones only and misses some. This sample has about half a million clones, with 77% found just once. The chain has TRBV5-1 and TRBJ1-1; D call uncertain. The specimen sequenced was PBMCs. The TCR sequence derives from a woman aged 40 to 50 in good health. Some clones in this sample may be carry-over from other donors' samples. The CDR3: CASKEESNTEAFF. CDR3 DNA sequence: TGCGCCAGCAAAGAGGAGTCGAACACTGAAGCTTTCTTT.